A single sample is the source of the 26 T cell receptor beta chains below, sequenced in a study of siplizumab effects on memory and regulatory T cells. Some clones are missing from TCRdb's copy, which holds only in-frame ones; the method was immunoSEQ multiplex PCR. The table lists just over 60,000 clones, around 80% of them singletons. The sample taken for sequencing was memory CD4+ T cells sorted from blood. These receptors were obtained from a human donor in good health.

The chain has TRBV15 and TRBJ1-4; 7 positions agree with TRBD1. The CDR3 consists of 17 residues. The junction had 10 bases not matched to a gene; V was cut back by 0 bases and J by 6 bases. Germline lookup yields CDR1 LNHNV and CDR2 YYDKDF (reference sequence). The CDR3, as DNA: TGTGCCACCAGCAGAGATTGGGCGACAGGGTATTATGAAAAACTGTTTTTT. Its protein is CATSRDWATGYYEKLFF. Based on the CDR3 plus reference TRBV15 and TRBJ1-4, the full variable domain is DAMVIQNPRYQVTQFGKPVTLSCSQTLNHNVMYWYQQKSSQAPKLLFHYYDKDFNNEADTPDNFQSRRPNTSFCFLDIRSPGLGDTAMYLCATSRDWATGYYEKLFFGSGTQLSVL.

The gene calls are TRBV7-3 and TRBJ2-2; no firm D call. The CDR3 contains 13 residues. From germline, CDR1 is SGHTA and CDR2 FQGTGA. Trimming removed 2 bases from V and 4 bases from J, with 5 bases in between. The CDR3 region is CASSLETTGELFF. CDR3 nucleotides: TGTGCCAGCAGCTTAGAGACCACCGGGGAGCTGTTTTTT.

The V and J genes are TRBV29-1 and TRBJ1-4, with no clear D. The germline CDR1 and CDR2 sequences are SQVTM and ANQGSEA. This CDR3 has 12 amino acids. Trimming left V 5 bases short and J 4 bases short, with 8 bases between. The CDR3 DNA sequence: TGCAGCGTTAGAGGGCGTAATGAAAAACTGTTTTTT. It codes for CSVRGRNEKLFF. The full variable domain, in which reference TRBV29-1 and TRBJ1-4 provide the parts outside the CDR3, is SAVISQKPSRDICQRGTSLTIQCQVDSQVTMMFWYRQQPGQSLTLIATANQGSEATYESGFVIDKFPISRPNLTFSTLTVSNMSPEDSSIYLCSVRGRNEKLFFGSGTQLSVL.

The CDR3 DNA follows: TGTGCCGAGAGACAGGGCGCCGGGGGTGGCTACACCTTC. Amino acid sequence: CAERQGAGGGYTF. The rearrangement links TRBV2 to TRBJ1-2; 7 bases are a match to TRBD1. V lost 11 bases and J lost 7; bases outside the gene matches: 13. CDR1 is SNHLY and CDR2 is FYNNEI in the germline V gene. The CDR3 length is 13 residues.

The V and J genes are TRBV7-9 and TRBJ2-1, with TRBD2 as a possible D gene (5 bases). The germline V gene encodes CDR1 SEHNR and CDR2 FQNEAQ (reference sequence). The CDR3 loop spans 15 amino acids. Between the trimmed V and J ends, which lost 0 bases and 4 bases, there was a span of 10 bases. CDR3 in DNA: TGTGCCAGCAGCTTAGCAATTTCGGGATACAATGAGCAGTTCTTC. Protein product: CASSLAISGYNEQFF.

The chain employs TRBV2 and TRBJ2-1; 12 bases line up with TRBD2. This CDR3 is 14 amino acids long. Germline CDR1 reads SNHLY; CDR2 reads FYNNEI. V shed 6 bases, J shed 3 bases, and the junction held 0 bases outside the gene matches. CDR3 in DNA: TGTGCCAGCAGACTAGCGGGGGGCTACAATGAGCAGTTCTTC. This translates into CASRLAGGYNEQFF.

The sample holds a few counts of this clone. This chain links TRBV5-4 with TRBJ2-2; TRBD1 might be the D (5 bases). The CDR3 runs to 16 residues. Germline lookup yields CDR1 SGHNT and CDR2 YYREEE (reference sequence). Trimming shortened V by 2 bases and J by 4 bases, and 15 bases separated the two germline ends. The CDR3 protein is CASSLSVGPGTGELFF. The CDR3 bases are TGTGCCAGCAGCTTATCGGTGGGGCCGGGCACCGGGGAGCTGTTTTTT. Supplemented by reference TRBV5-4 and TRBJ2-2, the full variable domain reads ETGVTQSPTHLIKTRGQQVTLRCSSQSGHNTVSWYQQALGQGPQFIFQYYREEENGRGNFPPRFSGLQFPNYSSELNVNALELDDSALYLCASSLSVGPGTGELFFGEGSRLTVL.

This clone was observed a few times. This CDR3 reads CASSLSPGQGGEQYF. The CDR3 DNA is TGTGCCAGCAGCTTAAGTCCGGGACAGGGGGGCGAGCAGTACTTC. This chain joins TRBV7-9 and TRBJ2-7; 11 nucleotides line up with TRBD1. With 2 bases clipped from V and 6 bases from J, the junction kept 6 bases outside the gene matches. This CDR3 is 15 amino acids long. Germline lookup yields CDR1 SEHNR and CDR2 FQNEAQ (reference sequence).

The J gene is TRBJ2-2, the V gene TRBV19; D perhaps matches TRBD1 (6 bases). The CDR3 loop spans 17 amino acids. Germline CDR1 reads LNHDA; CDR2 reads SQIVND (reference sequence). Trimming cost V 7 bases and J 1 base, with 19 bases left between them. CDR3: CASNRQVKRENTGELFF. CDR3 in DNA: TGTGCCAGTAACCGACAGGTGAAGAGGGAGAACACCGGGGAGCTGTTTTTT.

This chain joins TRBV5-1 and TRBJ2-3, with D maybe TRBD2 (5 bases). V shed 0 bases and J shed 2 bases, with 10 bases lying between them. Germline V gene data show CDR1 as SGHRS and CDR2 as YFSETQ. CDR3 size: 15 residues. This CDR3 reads CASSLDGLLTDTQYF. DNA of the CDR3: TGCGCCAGCAGCTTGGACGGACTCCTCACAGATACGCAGTATTTT.

As DNA, the CDR3 is TGTGCCAGCAGCTTTTCTACAGGGTCCGGCTATGGCTACACCTTC. Translated: CASSFSTGSGYGYTF. The V gene is TRBV6-1, the J gene TRBJ1-2; tentatively, D is TRBD1 (6 bases). Trimming stripped 6 bases from V and 4 bases from J, with 18 bases between. Germline V gives CDR1 MNHNS, CDR2 SASEGT. This CDR3 contains 15 residues.

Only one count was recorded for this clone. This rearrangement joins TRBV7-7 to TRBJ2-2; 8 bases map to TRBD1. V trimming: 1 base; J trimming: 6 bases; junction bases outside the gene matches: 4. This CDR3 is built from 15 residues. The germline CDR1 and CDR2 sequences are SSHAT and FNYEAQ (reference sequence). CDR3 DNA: TGTGCCAGCAGCTTAGGACAGGGGAGGCCCGGGGAGCTGTTTTTT. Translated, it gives CASSLGQGRPGELFF.

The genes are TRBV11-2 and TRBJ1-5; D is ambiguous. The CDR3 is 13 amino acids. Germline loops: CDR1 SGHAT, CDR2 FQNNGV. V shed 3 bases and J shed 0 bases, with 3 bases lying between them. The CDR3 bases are TGTGCCAGCAGCTTCTCTAGCAATCAGCCCCAGCATTTT. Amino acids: CASSFSSNQPQHF.

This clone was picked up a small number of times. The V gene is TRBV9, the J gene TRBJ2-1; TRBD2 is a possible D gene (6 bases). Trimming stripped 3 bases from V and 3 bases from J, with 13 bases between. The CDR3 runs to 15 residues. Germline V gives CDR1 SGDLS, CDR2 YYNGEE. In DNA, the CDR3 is TGTGCCAGCAGCGAGGGGAGCGGGTTCTACAATGAGCAGTTCTTC. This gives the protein CASSEGSGFYNEQFF.

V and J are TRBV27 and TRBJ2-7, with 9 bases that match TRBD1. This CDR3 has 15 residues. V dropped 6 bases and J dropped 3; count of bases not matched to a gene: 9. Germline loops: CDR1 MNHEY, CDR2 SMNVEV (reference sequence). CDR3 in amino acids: CASRSPGTGFYEQYF. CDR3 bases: TGTGCCAGCAGGTCGCCCGGGACAGGGTTCTACGAGCAGTACTTC.

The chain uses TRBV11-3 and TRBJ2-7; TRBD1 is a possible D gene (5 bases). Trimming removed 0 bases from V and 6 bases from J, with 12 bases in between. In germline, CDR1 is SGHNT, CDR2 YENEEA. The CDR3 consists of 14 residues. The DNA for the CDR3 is TGTGCCAGCAGCTTAGATTCAGGGTGGCGCGAGCAGTACTTC. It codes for CASSLDSGWREQYF. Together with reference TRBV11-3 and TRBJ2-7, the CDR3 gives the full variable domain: EAGVVQSPRYKIIEKKQPVAFWCNPISGHNTLYWYLQNLGQGPELLIRYENEEAVDDSQLPKDRFSAERLKGVDSTLKIQPAELGDSAVYLCASSLDSGWREQYFGPGTRLTVT.

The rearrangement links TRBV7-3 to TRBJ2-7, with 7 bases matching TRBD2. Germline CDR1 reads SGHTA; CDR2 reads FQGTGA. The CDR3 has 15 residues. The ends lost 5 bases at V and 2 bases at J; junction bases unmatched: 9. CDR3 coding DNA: TGTGCCAGCAGCCCCGGGGGAGGGGCCACCTACGAGCAGTACTTC. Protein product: CASSPGGGATYEQYF.

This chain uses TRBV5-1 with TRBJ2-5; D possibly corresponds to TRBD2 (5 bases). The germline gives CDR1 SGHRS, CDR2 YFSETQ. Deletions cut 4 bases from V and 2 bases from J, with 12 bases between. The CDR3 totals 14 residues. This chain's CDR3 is CASSGFSGQETQYF. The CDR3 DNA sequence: TGCGCCAGCAGCGGCTTCAGCGGACAAGAGACCCAGTACTTC. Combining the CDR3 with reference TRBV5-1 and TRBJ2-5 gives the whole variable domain KAGVTQTPRYLIKTRGQQVTLSCSPISGHRSVSWYQQTPGQGLQFLFEYFSETQRNKGNFPGRFSGRQFSNSRSEMNVSTLELGDSALYLCASSGFSGQETQYFGPGTRLLVL.

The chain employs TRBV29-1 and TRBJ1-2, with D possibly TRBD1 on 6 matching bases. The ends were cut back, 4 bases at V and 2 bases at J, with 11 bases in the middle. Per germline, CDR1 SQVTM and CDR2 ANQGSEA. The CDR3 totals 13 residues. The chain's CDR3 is CSVVGQGNYGYTF. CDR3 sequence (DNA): TGCAGCGTTGTAGGGCAGGGGAACTATGGCTACACCTTC.

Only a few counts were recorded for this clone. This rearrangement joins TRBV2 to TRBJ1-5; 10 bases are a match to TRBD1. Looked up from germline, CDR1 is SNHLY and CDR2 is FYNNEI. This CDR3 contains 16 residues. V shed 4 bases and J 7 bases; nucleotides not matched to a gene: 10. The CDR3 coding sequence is TGTGCCAGCAGTGCAGGCTTGACAGGGGGCGGACAGCCCCAGCATTTT. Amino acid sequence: CASSAGLTGGGQPQHF.

CDR3 loop: CASSYSGTLNYGYTF. CDR3 DNA: TGTGCCAGCAGTTACTCTGGGACCTTGAACTATGGCTACACCTTC. The genes are TRBV6-5 and TRBJ1-2; D is perhaps TRBD1 (5 bases). The germline gives CDR1 MNHEY, CDR2 SVGAGI. Trimming shortened V by 0 bases and J by 2 bases, and 10 bases separated the two germline ends. The CDR3 is made up of 15 amino acids.

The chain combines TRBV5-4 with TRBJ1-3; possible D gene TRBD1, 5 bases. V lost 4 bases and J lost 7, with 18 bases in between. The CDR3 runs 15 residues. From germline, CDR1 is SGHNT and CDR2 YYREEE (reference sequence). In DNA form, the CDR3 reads TGTGCCAGCAGCCCGGACGCGGGGCTTACTAACACCATATATTTT. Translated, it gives CASSPDAGLTNTIYF.

This CDR3 is CASSWKGEDAGELFF. The CDR3, as DNA: TGCGCCAGCAGCTGGAAGGGAGAGGATGCCGGGGAGCTGTTTTTT. The chain employs TRBV5-1 and TRBJ2-2; weak D call: TRBD2 (5 bases). This CDR3 has 15 amino acids. CDR1 and CDR2 (germline): SGHRS, YFSETQ. Trimming cost V 3 bases and J 6 bases, with 15 bases left between them.

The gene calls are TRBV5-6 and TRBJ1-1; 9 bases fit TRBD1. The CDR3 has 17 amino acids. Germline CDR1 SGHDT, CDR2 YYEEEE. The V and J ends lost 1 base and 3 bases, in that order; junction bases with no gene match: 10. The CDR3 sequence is CASSLKIRDRVHTEAFF. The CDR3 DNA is TGTGCCAGCAGCTTGAAGATTAGGGACAGGGTACACACTGAAGCTTTCTTT.

CDR3 residues: CASSLDGNTIYF. The DNA for the CDR3 is TGTGCCAGCAGCTTGGATGGAAACACCATATATTTT. V gene TRBV4-2 combines with J gene TRBJ1-3; no clear D gene. The V gene lost 5 bases and the J gene lost 3 bases, with 5 bases spanning the gap. CDR1 is LGHNA, CDR2 YNFKEQ, per germline. CDR3 length equals 12 residues.

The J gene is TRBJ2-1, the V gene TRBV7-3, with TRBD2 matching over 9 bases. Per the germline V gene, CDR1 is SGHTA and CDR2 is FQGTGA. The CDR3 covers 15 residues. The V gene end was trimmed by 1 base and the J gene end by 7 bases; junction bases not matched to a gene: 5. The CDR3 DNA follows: TGTGCCAGCAGCTTAAGCGGGGGGGCTTGGAATGAGCAGTTCTTC. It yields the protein CASSLSGGAWNEQFF.